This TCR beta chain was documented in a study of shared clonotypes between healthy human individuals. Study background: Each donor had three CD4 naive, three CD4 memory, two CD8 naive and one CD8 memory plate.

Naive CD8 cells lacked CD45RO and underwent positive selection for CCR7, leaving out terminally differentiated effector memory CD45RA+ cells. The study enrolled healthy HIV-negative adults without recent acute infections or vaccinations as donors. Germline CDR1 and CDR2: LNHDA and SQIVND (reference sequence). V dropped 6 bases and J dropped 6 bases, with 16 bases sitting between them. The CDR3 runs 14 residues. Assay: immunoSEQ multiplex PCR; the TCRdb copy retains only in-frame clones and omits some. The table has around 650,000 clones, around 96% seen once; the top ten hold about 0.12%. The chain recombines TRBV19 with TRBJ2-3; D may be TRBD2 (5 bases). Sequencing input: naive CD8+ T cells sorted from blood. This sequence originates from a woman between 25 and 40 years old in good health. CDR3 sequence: CASSDGPRRDTQYF. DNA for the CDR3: TGTGCCAGTAGCGACGGGCCCCGGAGGGATACGCAGTATTTT.